These 28 T cell receptor beta chains were sequenced from one sample in a study of blood T cell repertoires in COVID-19. Measured with immunoSEQ multiplex PCR; TCRdb has only the in-frame clones, and not every one. This table has 150,000 to 200,000 clones, around 83% appearing once. The source material was peripheral blood. The receptors derive from a woman in her 70s with COVID-19, enrolled during active disease.

This clone occurred once. V and J are TRBV6-2 or TRBV6-3 and TRBJ2-1; D gene unclear. The V end was cut by 2 bases, the J end by 8 bases, with 13 bases between. Looked up from germline, CDR1 is MNHEY and CDR2 is SVGEGT. This CDR3 is 14 amino acids long. The CDR3 DNA is TGTGCCAGCAGTTACACAACAAGTATCGATGAGCAGTTCTTC. It is translated as CASSYTTSIDEQFF.

J is TRBJ2-3 and V is TRBV28; D is uncertain. The CDR3 covers 13 residues. V was shortened by 5 bases and J by 4 bases, with 10 bases between the two germline ends. Per germline, CDR1 MDHEN and CDR2 SYDVKM. This CDR3 is CASSPLVADTQYF. Written as DNA, the CDR3 is TGTGCCAGCAGTCCCCTAGTCGCAGATACGCAGTATTTT.

V gene TRBV6-1 combines with J gene TRBJ2-7; 7 bases agree with TRBD1. The CDR3 contains 15 residues. The trim removed 0 bases at V and 3 bases at J, leaving 5 bases unmatched. CDR1 is MNHNS and CDR2 is SASEGT in the germline V gene. CDR3 coding DNA: TGTGCCAGCAGTGAAGCGCCGGGACAGAACTACGAGCAGTACTTC. This sequence encodes CASSEAPGQNYEQYF.

This sequence joins TRBV30 and TRBJ1-5; 7 nucleotides agree with TRBD1. The germline gives CDR1 GTSNPN, CDR2 SVGIG (reference sequence). The CDR3 is 13 amino acids. V lost 4 bases to trimming and J lost 6 bases; unmatched junction nucleotides: 6. The CDR3 region is CAWNQGGSQPQHF. The CDR3 nucleotides read TGTGCCTGGAATCAGGGGGGAAGTCAGCCCCAGCATTTT.

The chain uses TRBV7-9 and TRBJ2-6; the D gene is possibly TRBD2 (5 bases). Trimming shortened V by 5 bases and J by 0 bases, and 20 bases separated the two germline ends. The germline V gene has CDR1 SEHNR and CDR2 FQNEAQ (reference sequence). The CDR3 has 19 amino acids. Written as DNA, the CDR3 is TGTGCCAGCAGCCCATGGAGAGGGTCCTCGGGCTCTGGGGCCAACGTCCTGACTTTC. It yields the protein CASSPWRGSSGSGANVLTF.

The chain uses TRBV19 and TRBJ2-7; D uncertain. Trimming removed 1 base from V and 5 bases from J, with 15 bases in between. The germline gives CDR1 LNHDA, CDR2 SQIVND (reference sequence). The CDR3 loop spans 15 amino acids. The CDR3 spells CASSIGQAVVHEQYF. CDR3 bases: TGTGCCAGTAGTATAGGTCAGGCAGTTGTCCACGAGCAGTACTTC.

The chain couples TRBV7-2 to TRBJ2-2; 7 bases are shared with TRBD2. The trim removed 5 bases at V and 6 bases at J, leaving 12 bases unmatched. CDR1 is SGHTA, CDR2 FQGNSA, per germline. CDR3 size: 16 residues. This CDR3 reads CASSLGLVDSAGELFF. DNA of the CDR3: TGTGCCAGCAGCCTAGGACTAGTTGATTCGGCCGGGGAGCTGTTTTTT.

This clone has just a few counts. The gene calls are TRBV6-2 or TRBV6-3 and TRBJ1-5; TRBD1 might be the D (5 bases). Germline V lookup: CDR1 MNHEY, CDR2 SVGEGT. V was shortened by 2 bases and J by 6 bases, with 23 bases between the two germline ends. CDR3 size: 18 residues. CDR3 region: CASSYPDVAGRLAQPQHF. The CDR3 nucleotides are TGTGCCAGCAGTTACCCGGATGTGGCAGGGCGTCTGGCTCAGCCCCAGCATTTT.

The chain combines TRBV5-1 with TRBJ2-1, with a possible D match to TRBD1 (6 bases). Trimming stripped 1 base from V and 0 bases from J, with 8 bases between. Looked up from germline, CDR1 is SGHRS and CDR2 is YFSETQ. The CDR3 totals 15 residues. CDR3 sequence (DNA): TGCGCCAGCAGCTTGCGGACAGCCTCCTACAATGAGCAGTTCTTC. Translation gives CASSLRTASYNEQFF. Variable domain in full (rest from reference TRBV5-1 and TRBJ2-1): KAGVTQTPRYLIKTRGQQVTLSCSPISGHRSVSWYQQTPGQGLQFLFEYFSETQRNKGNFPGRFSGRQFSNSRSEMNVSTLELGDSALYLCASSLRTASYNEQFFGPGTRLTVL.

The chain is built from TRBV6-5 and TRBJ2-2, with a weak D call TRBD2 (6 bases). This CDR3 contains 14 residues. Germline loops: CDR1 MNHEY, CDR2 SVGAGI. V gave up 6 bases and J gave up 2 bases, with 10 bases separating them. CDR3 coding DNA: TGTGCCAGCAGCGGGGGACTCAACACCGGGGAGCTGTTTTTT. Amino acid sequence: CASSGGLNTGELFF.

The chain carries TRBV29-1 and TRBJ2-5; D uncertain. The germline V gene has CDR1 SQVTM and CDR2 ANQGSEA. The V gene lost 2 bases and the J gene lost 4 bases, with 5 bases spanning the gap. The CDR3 runs 11 residues. The CDR3 DNA is TGCAGCGTTGAATATAGAGAGACCCAGTACTTC. It translates to CSVEYRETQYF.

CDR3 coding DNA: TGTGCCACCGGGGGGACAGGGCCAAAGAAACTGTTTTTT. Its translation: CATGGTGPKKLFF. This sequence joins TRBV15 and TRBJ1-4; 9 nucleotides match TRBD1. The CDR3 loop spans 13 amino acids. Germline CDR1 LNHNV, CDR2 YYDKDF (reference sequence). Trimming at V came to 8 bases and at J to 11 bases, leaving 9 bases not matched to a gene.

The genes are TRBV7-6 and TRBJ1-4; a weak D match, TRBD1 (5 bases). V was shortened by 5 bases and J by 4 bases, with 11 bases between the two germline ends. Germline CDR1 and CDR2: SGHVS and FNYEAQ. This CDR3 is built from 14 residues. The CDR3 region has the DNA TGTGCCAGCAGCCCTCACAGGATTAATGAAAAACTGTTTTTT. Translation gives CASSPHRINEKLFF.

J is TRBJ2-7 and V is TRBV2, with D possibly being TRBD1 (6 bases). Per germline, CDR1 SNHLY and CDR2 FYNNEI. CDR3 length: 15 amino acids. V lost 2 bases and J lost 4, with 15 bases in between. In nucleotides, the CDR3 is TGTGCCAGCAGTGAATCGGCCAGGGGTGCTTACGAGCAGTACTTC. Translated, it gives CASSESARGAYEQYF.

CDR3 in DNA: TGTGCCAGCAGCCCTAGCGGGAGTGGGGGAGAGACCCAGTACTTC. This sequence encodes CASSPSGSGGETQYF. J is TRBJ2-5 and V is TRBV5-4; the match to TRBD2 covers 10 bases. Per germline, CDR1 SGHNT and CDR2 YYREEE (reference sequence). The V gene end was trimmed by 4 bases and the J gene end by 4 bases; junction bases not matched to a gene: 7. The CDR3 has 15 amino acids.

This clone was counted a few times. V usage is TRBV3-1 (or the pseudogene TRBV3-2) and J usage is TRBJ1-1; the D gene is possibly TRBD1 (5 bases). V was trimmed by 8 bases and J by 5 bases, leaving 18 bases between them. Looked up from germline, CDR1 is LGHDT and CDR2 is YNNKEL (reference sequence). This CDR3 region has 14 residues. CDR3 nucleotides: TGTGCCAGCGCTCGACTGGGGGAGGGAACTGAAGCTTTCTTT. The encoded protein is CASARLGEGTEAFF.

The chain has TRBV27 and TRBJ1-5, with D perhaps TRBD1 (5 bases). Germline CDR1 is MNHEY and CDR2 is SMNVEV (reference sequence). The CDR3 runs to 15 residues. Trimming removed 6 bases at V and 4 bases at J, with 16 bases between. CDR3 sequence: CASRSNGGRNQPQHF. Written as DNA, the CDR3 is TGTGCCAGCAGATCAAATGGGGGGAGGAATCAGCCCCAGCATTTT.

This chain joins TRBV7-8 and TRBJ1-5; D gene uncertain. V lost 5 bases and J lost 2, with 13 bases in between. This CDR3 comprises 15 residues. Per germline, CDR1 SGHVS and CDR2 FQNEAQ. The CDR3 sequence is CASSPEEFGNQPQHF. DNA of the CDR3: TGTGCCAGCAGCCCCGAAGAGTTCGGCAATCAGCCCCAGCATTTT.

The gene calls are TRBV10-3 and TRBJ2-7; tentative D call: TRBD1 (5 bases). Trimming removed 10 bases from V and 4 bases from J, with 23 bases in between. The CDR3 is made up of 15 amino acids. CDR1 ENHRY and CDR2 SYGVKD come from the germline V gene. The CDR3 is CATRSPRQRSYEQYF. The DNA of the CDR3 is TGTGCCACAAGATCACCCAGACAGAGAAGTTACGAGCAGTACTTC.

The sample holds a few counts of this clone. The chain is built from TRBV14 and TRBJ1-3, with D tentatively TRBD1 (5 bases). V lost 4 bases, J lost 0 bases, and 10 bases lay in between. Germline CDR1 SGHDN, CDR2 FVKESK. The CDR3 has 15 amino acids. CDR3 loop: CASSPTGTSGNTIYF. CDR3 in DNA: TGTGCCAGCAGCCCTACAGGAACCTCTGGAAACACCATATATTTT.

This rearrangement joins TRBV19 to TRBJ2-5; the D is unclear. The V end lost 1 base, the J end lost 5 bases, and 8 bases lay between the germline ends. CDR3 length: 13 residues. CDR1 is LNHDA, CDR2 SQIVND, per germline (reference sequence). DNA for the CDR3: TGTGCCAGTAGTATAGGTAGAGCGGAGACCCAGTACTTC. Translation gives CASSIGRAETQYF.

This clone has more than one count but fewer than ten. V and J are TRBV5-1 and TRBJ1-1, with 7 bases identical to TRBD1. J lost 1 base, V lost 4 bases, and 7 bases had no gene match. The CDR3 has 15 amino acids. CDR1 and CDR2 (germline): SGHRS, YFSETQ. The CDR3 region has the DNA TGCGCCAGCAGCACCTCAGGGGGAGCGAACACTGAAGCTTTCTTT. Translated, it gives CASSTSGGANTEAFF.

The chain has TRBV3-1 (or the pseudogene TRBV3-2) and TRBJ2-1; 8 bases agree with TRBD1. V was pared by 4 bases and J by 9 bases, with 2 bases of the junction left unmatched. Germline CDR1 is LGHDT and CDR2 is YNNKEL (reference sequence). The CDR3 spans 12 residues. The CDR3, as DNA: TGTGCCAGCAGCCGCCAGGGGGCTGAGCAGTTCTTC. It encodes CASSRQGAEQFF.

This clone was seen a few times. The chain links TRBV6-6 to TRBJ1-4; D not certain. CDR3 length equals 14 residues. With 5 bases removed from V and 3 bases from J, the gap between germline ends came to 10 bases. Germline V lookup: CDR1 MNHNY, CDR2 SVGAGI (reference sequence). CDR3 sequence reads: CASSQQHANEKLFF. CDR3 DNA: TGTGCCAGCAGTCAACAGCATGCTAATGAAAAACTGTTTTTT.

This clone was detected a few times. V gene TRBV27 combines with J gene TRBJ1-1; D ambiguous. The CDR3 contains 14 residues. The germline V gene has CDR1 MNHEY and CDR2 SMNVEV (reference sequence). Trimming removed 2 bases from V and 1 base from J, with 8 bases in between. The CDR3 reads CASSLGRGNTEAFF. CDR3 coding DNA: TGTGCCAGCAGTTTAGGTCGGGGGAACACTGAAGCTTTCTTT.

This chain connects TRBV18 to TRBJ1-5, with TRBD1 as a possible D gene (6 bases). V gave up 3 bases and J gave up 6 bases, with 18 bases separating them. The length of the CDR3 is 16 residues. Germline assignment: CDR1 KGHSH and CDR2 LQKENI. In nucleotides, the CDR3 is TGTGCCAGCTCACCGGGGAATGAACAGGGCGGTCAGCCCCAGCATTTT. Encoded protein: CASSPGNEQGGQPQHF.

V and J are TRBV9 and TRBJ2-7, with 9 positions matching TRBD2. From germline, CDR1 is SGDLS and CDR2 YYNGEE. There are 16 residues in the CDR3. After removal of 4 bases from V and 3 bases from J, the junction contained 11 bases not matched to a gene. CDR3 in DNA: TGTGCCAGCAGCCCCCAGGGGATAGCGGGAGTCTACGAGCAGTACTTC. Translation gives CASSPQGIAGVYEQYF.

V is TRBV7-2 and J is TRBJ2-7; D not certain. Trimming stripped 1 base from V and 2 bases from J, with 12 bases between. Germline assignment: CDR1 SGHTA and CDR2 FQGNSA. The CDR3 spans 15 residues. The CDR3 here is CASSLEVTLPYEQYF. CDR3 bases: TGTGCCAGCAGCTTAGAGGTAACACTACCCTACGAGCAGTACTTC.